The 2 T cell receptor beta chains reported below all come from one sample, sequenced in a study of blood T cell repertoires in COVID-19. TCRdb's table, derived via immunoSEQ multiplex PCR, lists solely in-frame clones and lacks some. Of about 61,000 clones listed, around 80% are singletons. The material sequenced was peripheral blood. These receptors originate from a woman in her seventies with acute or convalescent COVID-19.

This clone has more than one count but fewer than ten. This chain uses TRBV7-2 with TRBJ2-5; D is undetermined. The V gene lost 1 base and the J gene lost 1 base, with 10 bases spanning the gap. The V gene's germline CDR1 is SGHTA and CDR2 FQGNSA. This CDR3 region has 15 residues. The CDR3 sequence is CASSLVAALQETQYF. CDR3 bases: TGTGCCAGCAGCTTAGTGGCGGCTCTCCAAGAGACCCAGTACTTC.

The V and J genes are TRBV6-6 and TRBJ2-2; maybe TRBD2 (5 bases). Trimming took off 2 bases at V and 5 bases at J, with 9 bases between the two ends. The CDR3 totals 14 residues. The V gene's germline CDR1 is MNHNY and CDR2 SVGAGI (reference sequence). The CDR3 DNA is TGTGCCAGCAGTTACCTGAGGGTTACCGGGGAGCTGTTTTTT. Its translation is CASSYLRVTGELFF.